The next 26 T cell receptor beta chains were all read from a single sample in a study of cytomegalovirus exposure and HLA in healthy donors. The PCR ran on 60 Vbeta and 13 Jbeta primers. The assay was immunoSEQ multiplex PCR, and TCRdb's table has in-frame clones only and misses some. This table holds 99,000 or so clones, nearly 15% found once. Source material: PBMCs. Receptors originate from a female donor in good health and CMV-seronegative.

This clone was counted a few times. This rearrangement joins TRBV2 to TRBJ1-3, with a weak D call TRBD1 (6 bases). The CDR3 totals 14 residues. Germline V gene data show CDR1 as SNHLY and CDR2 as FYNNEI. Between the trimmed V and J ends, which lost 2 bases and 7 bases, there was a span of 12 bases. The CDR3 DNA reads as TGTGCCAGCAGTGAAATACAGGGAAGCAACACCATATATTTT. Protein sequence: CASSEIQGSNTIYF.

Only a few counts were recorded for this clone. The chain links TRBV2 to TRBJ2-2, with TRBD2 identical over 7 bases. V was clipped by 4 bases and J by 4 bases; unmatched bases: 9. There are 16 residues in the CDR3. CDR1 is SNHLY, CDR2 FYNNEI, per germline. CDR3 amino acids: CASSVNGGTFTGELFF. Written as DNA, the CDR3 is TGTGCCAGCAGTGTGAACGGGGGGACCTTCACCGGGGAGCTGTTTTTT.

In nucleotides, the CDR3 is TGTGCCAGCAGCGAACGCCACGGACAGAGCAATCAGCCCCAGCATTTT. Amino acids: CASSERHGQSNQPQHF. J is TRBJ1-5 and V is TRBV6-1; tentatively, D is TRBD1 (6 bases). Per germline, CDR1 MNHNS and CDR2 SASEGT. Trimming removed 6 bases from V and 1 base from J, with 16 bases in between. CDR3 size: 16 residues.

This clone has a handful of counts. V is TRBV7-6 and J is TRBJ2-5, with D possibly TRBD1 on 5 matching bases. CDR1 SGHVS and CDR2 FNYEAQ come from the germline V gene. The V end was cut by 2 bases, the J end by 5 bases, with 12 bases between. CDR3 length: 14 amino acids. The CDR3 spells CASSLIGAHETQYF. The CDR3 nucleotides read TGTGCCAGCAGCTTAATAGGGGCGCATGAGACCCAGTACTTC. Looking up the rest from reference TRBV7-6 and TRBJ2-5 gives the full variable domain: GAGVSQSPRYKVTKRGQDVALRCDPISGHVSLYWYRQALGQGPEFLTYFNYEAQQDKSGLPNDRFSAERPEGSISTLTIQRTEQRDSAMYRCASSLIGAHETQYFGPGTRLLVL.

This clone has more than one count but fewer than ten. This sequence joins TRBV9 and TRBJ1-1; D remains ambiguous. Trimming took off 0 bases at V and 3 bases at J, with 9 bases between the two ends. The CDR3 has 14 residues. Per germline, CDR1 SGDLS and CDR2 YYNGEE. CDR3 sequence (DNA): TGTGCCAGCAGCGTAGACGGGGTTTACACTGAAGCTTTCTTT. Encoded protein: CASSVDGVYTEAFF.

V and J are TRBV4-2 and TRBJ2-5; TRBD2 matches at 10 bases. The junction had 11 bases not matched to a gene; V was cut back by 2 bases and J by 2 bases. This CDR3 region has 18 residues. Germline V gives CDR1 LGHNA, CDR2 YNFKEQ. The CDR3 spells CASSQRWASGSRQETQYF. CDR3 sequence (DNA): TGTGCCAGCAGCCAACGTTGGGCTAGCGGGAGCCGACAAGAGACCCAGTACTTC.

This clone has only a few counts. The genes are TRBV9 and TRBJ2-7; TRBD2 matches 7 bases. This CDR3 comprises 16 residues. The germline gives CDR1 SGDLS, CDR2 YYNGEE. With V trimmed by 6 bases and J by 4 bases, 16 bases remained unmatched. This chain's CDR3 is CASTKSSGGSLYEQYF. The CDR3 DNA sequence: TGTGCCAGCACCAAGTCCTCGGGCGGGAGTTTATACGAGCAGTACTTC.

The chain joins TRBV11-2 to TRBJ1-1, with D tentatively TRBD1 (5 bases). Between the trimmed V and J ends, which lost 3 bases and 9 bases, there was a span of 14 bases. Germline V gene sequence: CDR1 SGHAT, CDR2 FQNNGV. The CDR3 loop spans 13 amino acids. This CDR3 reads CASSFQKEGKAFF. The CDR3 DNA follows: TGTGCCAGCAGCTTCCAGAAGGAGGGGAAAGCTTTCTTT. The complete variable domain, with remaining parts taken from reference TRBV11-2 and TRBJ1-1, reads EAGVAQSPRYKIIEKRQSVAFWCNPISGHATLYWYQQILGQGPKLLIQFQNNGVVDDSQLPKDRFSAERLKGVDSTLKIQPAKLEDSAVYLCASSFQKEGKAFFGQGTRLTVV.

To note about this clone: One end of the junction fails to match germline, which may point to a read error. The chain carries TRBV27 and TRBJ1-6; D is undetermined. The V gene's germline CDR1 is MNHEY and CDR2 SMNVEV (reference sequence). This CDR3 region has 13 residues. CDR3 protein: CASSYSNQGRFDF. The CDR3 nucleotides read TGTGCCAGCAGTTATTCGAATCAAGGGAGGTTTGACTTT.

The table lists this clone with a few counts. This chain links TRBV10-2 with TRBJ2-5; D is possibly TRBD1 (5 bases). The CDR3 sequence is 17 residues long. Germline CDR1 reads WSHSY; CDR2 reads SAAADI. With 6 bases removed from V and 2 bases from J, the gap between germline ends came to 22 bases. The CDR3 spells CASRDIRLPGIQETQYF. The CDR3 nucleotides read TGCGCCAGCAGGGACATACGTCTACCTGGCATACAAGAGACCCAGTACTTC.

The chain recombines TRBV27 with TRBJ2-1, with a tentative D call TRBD2 (5 bases). CDR1 MNHEY and CDR2 SMNVEV come from the germline V gene (reference sequence). V lost 5 bases and J lost 0, with 8 bases in between. There are 14 residues in the CDR3. DNA for the CDR3: TGTGCCAGCAGTCGGGGTGACTCCTACAATGAGCAGTTCTTC. The encoded protein is CASSRGDSYNEQFF.

The chain is built from TRBV30 and TRBJ1-1; a weak D match, TRBD1 (6 bases). Germline assignment: CDR1 GTSNPN and CDR2 SVGIG (reference sequence). CDR3 length equals 14 residues. V dropped 4 bases and J dropped 6 bases, with 18 bases sitting between them. CDR3 protein: CAWTGWGPTSEAFF. CDR3 bases: TGTGCCTGGACAGGGTGGGGGCCAACATCTGAAGCTTTCTTT.

This clone was observed a handful of times. The chain has TRBV2 and TRBJ1-2, with D possibly being TRBD1 (6 bases). Between the trimmed V and J ends, which lost 2 bases and 4 bases, there was a span of 14 bases. This CDR3 is 15 amino acids long. Germline CDR1 reads SNHLY; CDR2 reads FYNNEI. CDR3: CASSERQDVPYGYTF. CDR3 in DNA: TGTGCCAGCAGTGAAAGACAGGATGTTCCCTATGGCTACACCTTC. The full variable domain, in which reference TRBV2 and TRBJ1-2 provide the parts outside the CDR3, is EPEVTQTPSHQVTQMGQEVILRCVPISNHLYFYWYRQILGQKVEFLVSFYNNEISEKSEIFDDQFSVERPDGSNFTLKIRSTKLEDSAMYFCASSERQDVPYGYTFGSGTRLTVV.

This rearrangement joins TRBV5-6 to TRBJ1-5; no definite D call. Trimming took 0 bases from V and 0 from J, leaving 7 bases between them. Germline V gene sequence: CDR1 SGHDT, CDR2 YYEEEE. The CDR3 covers 15 residues. The CDR3 sequence: CASSLGPNSNQPQHF. The DNA for the CDR3 is TGTGCCAGCAGCTTGGGGCCGAATAGCAATCAGCCCCAGCATTTT. The full variable domain, with the rest looked up from reference TRBV5-6 and TRBJ1-5, is DAGVTQSPTHLIKTRGQQVTLRCSPKSGHDTVSWYQQALGQGPQFIFQYYEEEERQRGNFPDRFSGHQFPNYSSELNVNALLLGDSALYLCASSLGPNSNQPQHFGDGTRLSIL.

This clone was seen only a few times. The V call is TRBV4-1, the J call TRBJ2-3; 8 bases align to TRBD2. The CDR3 totals 16 residues. Germline V gives CDR1 MGHRA, CDR2 YSYEKL. The junction had 10 bases not matched to a gene; V was cut back by 3 bases and J by 5 bases. This CDR3 reads CASSHSSGLAGDTQYF. In DNA, the CDR3 is TGCGCCAGCAGCCATTCCTCAGGGCTAGCGGGAGATACGCAGTATTTT.

The chain recombines TRBV19 with TRBJ1-5; the match to TRBD1 covers 8 bases. Germline V gives CDR1 LNHDA, CDR2 SQIVND (reference sequence). The CDR3 contains 14 residues. Trimming removed 4 bases from V and 6 bases from J; junction bases left unmatched: 5. CDR3 region: CASSKDREIQPQHF. The CDR3 DNA sequence: TGTGCCAGTAGTAAGGACAGGGAGATTCAGCCCCAGCATTTT.

The chain carries TRBV5-5 and TRBJ2-7; no reliable D call. CDR1 is SGHKS and CDR2 is YYEKEE in the germline V gene (reference sequence). Trimming cost V 1 base and J 6 bases, with 11 bases left between them. The CDR3 contains 13 residues. CDR3 region: CASSLNPSLEQYF. The CDR3 coding sequence is TGTGCCAGCAGCTTGAATCCGTCACTCGAGCAGTACTTC. Drawing the rest from reference TRBV5-5 and TRBJ2-7, the complete variable domain is DAGVTQSPTHLIKTRGQQVTLRCSPISGHKSVSWYQQVLGQGPQFIFQYYEKEERGRGNFPDRFSARQFPNYSSELNVNALLLGDSALYLCASSLNPSLEQYFGPGTRLTVT.

The chain carries TRBV25-1 and TRBJ1-3, with no clear D. The V gene's germline CDR1 is MGHDK and CDR2 SYGVNS. Between the trimmed V and J ends, which lost 4 bases and 7 bases, there was a span of 5 bases. CDR3 length equals 11 residues. CDR3 amino acids: CASSGANTIYF. The CDR3 DNA sequence: TGTGCCAGCAGTGGGGCGAACACCATATATTTT.

The J gene is TRBJ2-1, the V gene TRBV11-2; 9 positions agree with TRBD1. Germline trimming cut 7 bases from V and 5 bases from J; bases unmatched to any gene: 3. Germline CDR1 is SGHAT and CDR2 is FQNNGV. This CDR3 comprises 13 residues. The CDR3 loop is CASTRTGDNEQFF. The DNA for the CDR3 is TGTGCCAGCACCCGGACAGGGGACAATGAGCAGTTCTTC. Full variable domain (outside the CDR3, taken from reference TRBV11-2 and TRBJ2-1): EAGVAQSPRYKIIEKRQSVAFWCNPISGHATLYWYQQILGQGPKLLIQFQNNGVVDDSQLPKDRFSAERLKGVDSTLKIQPAKLEDSAVYLCASTRTGDNEQFFGPGTRLTVL.

CDR3 sequence: CASTSPAGGNEQFF. The DNA for the CDR3 is TGTGCCAGCACCTCGCCTGCGGGGGGGAATGAGCAGTTCTTC. The chain is built from TRBV11-2 and TRBJ2-1, with TRBD2 identical over 9 bases. Germline V gives CDR1 SGHAT, CDR2 FQNNGV. After removal of 7 bases from V and 7 bases from J, the junction contained 8 bases not matched to a gene. The CDR3 covers 14 residues.

The rearrangement joins TRBV18 to TRBJ1-1, with a weak D call TRBD1 (6 bases). The germline V gene has CDR1 KGHSH and CDR2 LQKENI. Trimming cost V 6 bases and J 1 base, with 9 bases left between them. CDR3 length equals 13 residues. The CDR3 region has the DNA TGTGCCAGCTCGTTGGGACAGAACACTGAAGCTTTCTTT. This codes for CASSLGQNTEAFF.

On this clone: Germline is not matched at one junction end, which may reflect a read error. The rearrangement links TRBV7-9 to TRBJ2-5, with 8 nucleotides matching TRBD2. Germline CDR1 SEHNR, CDR2 FQNEAQ (reference sequence). This CDR3 region has 15 residues. The CDR3 sequence is CAGSLTGGVGETQYF. The CDR3, as DNA: TGTGCCGGCAGCTTGACGGGGGGGGTTGGAGAGACCCAGTACTTC.

This clone has only a few counts. The CDR3 sequence is CASSEVQGAQYF. CDR3 DNA: TGTGCCAGCAGCGAAGTTCAGGGGGCCCAGTACTTC. V usage is TRBV7-2 and J usage is TRBJ2-7, with TRBD1 identical over 8 bases. Trimming at V came to 5 bases and at J to 10 bases, leaving 7 bases not matched to a gene. The CDR3 covers 12 residues. Germline assignment: CDR1 SGHTA and CDR2 FQGNSA.

This clone has a handful of counts. The chain joins TRBV29-1 to TRBJ2-2, with TRBD2 identical over 8 bases. Losses at the gene ends were 6 bases for V and 6 bases for J; bases not matched to a gene: 15. Germline loops: CDR1 SQVTM, CDR2 ANQGSEA. This CDR3 is 16 amino acids long. Here the CDR3 reads CSVGVSGMGRPGELFF. CDR3 sequence (DNA): TGCAGCGTAGGGGTTAGCGGGATGGGGAGGCCCGGGGAGCTGTTTTTT.

The V and J genes are TRBV7-3 and TRBJ2-3; 11 bases fit TRBD2. This CDR3 is built from 18 residues. CDR1 is SGHTA and CDR2 is FQGTGA in the germline V gene. The junction had 13 bases not matched to a gene; V was cut back by 2 bases and J by 6 bases. The chain's CDR3 is CASSLGSLAGGIADTQYF. The CDR3 DNA follows: TGTGCCAGCAGCTTAGGATCCCTAGCGGGAGGCATAGCGGATACGCAGTATTTT.

This clone was observed a handful of times. The J gene is TRBJ2-1, the V gene TRBV6-5; the D gene is possibly TRBD2 (5 bases). Germline lookup yields CDR1 MNHEY and CDR2 SVGAGI. V lost 8 bases and J lost 1, with 9 bases in between. This CDR3 has 13 amino acids. The CDR3 region has the DNA TGTGCCAGCCGGCCGGGATCCTACAATGAGCAGTTCTTC. This sequence encodes CASRPGSYNEQFF.